The 13 T cell receptor beta chains presented below share a single source sample, sequenced in a study of cytomegalovirus exposure and HLA in healthy donors. The PCR used 60 Vbeta and 13 Jbeta primers. Method: immunoSEQ multiplex PCR; TCRdb's copy keeps in-frame clones and lacks some. Of roughly 120,000 clones listed, 60% to 85% are singletons. The source material was PBMCs. Receptors originate from a man aged 50 to 59 in good health and CMV-seronegative.

This clone is a singleton in its sample. The chain couples TRBV30 to TRBJ1-2; a possible D gene is TRBD1 (6 bases). V gave up 5 bases and J gave up 4 bases, with 17 bases separating them. Per germline, CDR1 GTSNPN and CDR2 SVGIG (reference sequence). This CDR3 is 14 amino acids long. CDR3 protein: CAWANLQGIYGYTF. DNA for the CDR3: TGTGCCTGGGCCAACCTACAGGGAATCTATGGCTACACCTTC.

As DNA, the CDR3 is TGTGCCAGCAGCTTAGGGCCAGGGTCATTGCAGTTCTTC. Its translation: CASSLGPGSLQFF. The chain carries TRBV11-3 and TRBJ2-1, with D possibly being TRBD1 (5 bases). Trimming removed 1 base at V and 12 bases at J, with 13 bases between. This CDR3 spans 13 amino acids. The germline CDR1 and CDR2 sequences are SGHNT and YENEEA. Together with reference TRBV11-3 and TRBJ2-1, the CDR3 gives the full variable domain: EAGVVQSPRYKIIEKKQPVAFWCNPISGHNTLYWYLQNLGQGPELLIRYENEEAVDDSQLPKDRFSAERLKGVDSTLKIQPAELGDSAVYLCASSLGPGSLQFFGPGTRLTVL.

The chain is built from TRBV7-9 and TRBJ2-5; TRBD1 agrees at 7 bases. Per germline, CDR1 SEHNR and CDR2 FQNEAQ (reference sequence). This CDR3 comprises 13 residues. J lost 5 bases, V lost 6 bases, and 6 bases had no gene match. In DNA, the CDR3 is TGTGCCAGCAGTCAAACAGGGGAGGAGACCCAGTACTTC. Translating it yields CASSQTGEETQYF.

The chain joins TRBV5-1 to TRBJ1-5; TRBD1 might be the D (5 bases). Per germline, CDR1 SGHRS and CDR2 YFSETQ. V was clipped by 4 bases and J by 1 base, with 15 bases between them. CDR3 length: 16 amino acids. The CDR3 is CASSPLGGESNQPQHF. DNA for the CDR3: TGCGCCAGCAGCCCCTTGGGGGGGGAAAGCAATCAGCCCCAGCATTTT. The complete variable domain, with remaining parts taken from reference TRBV5-1 and TRBJ1-5, reads KAGVTQTPRYLIKTRGQQVTLSCSPISGHRSVSWYQQTPGQGLQFLFEYFSETQRNKGNFPGRFSGRQFSNSRSEMNVSTLELGDSALYLCASSPLGGESNQPQHFGDGTRLSIL.

The rearrangement links TRBV11-2 to TRBJ1-1; 7 positions agree with TRBD1. This CDR3 contains 15 residues. The germline V gene encodes CDR1 SGHAT and CDR2 FQNNGV. V lost 5 bases, J lost 1 base, and 7 bases stayed unmatched. CDR3 sequence: CASSLLTGENTEAFF. CDR3 DNA: TGTGCCAGCAGCCTACTAACAGGGGAGAACACTGAAGCTTTCTTT.

The CDR3 region is CASSGLAGQETQYF. In DNA form, the CDR3 reads TGTGCCAGCAGTGGACTAGCGGGTCAAGAGACCCAGTACTTC. This chain links TRBV2 with TRBJ2-5, with 10 bases identical to TRBD2. The CDR3 spans 14 residues. The ends lost 4 bases at V and 2 bases at J; junction bases unmatched: 1. CDR1 and CDR2 from the germline V gene are SNHLY and FYNNEI.

Only one count was recorded for this clone. This chain connects TRBV5-1 to TRBJ2-5, with a possible D match to TRBD2 (5 bases). The DNA end is a closer match to TRBJ2-7, so the J assignment may be wrong. Germline values: CDR1 SGHRS, CDR2 YFSETQ. CDR3 length equals 19 residues. The CDR3 sequence: CASSLEGPKTRSNPYEQYF. In DNA form, the CDR3 reads TGCGCCAGCAGCTTAGAGGGCCCAAAGACAAGATCAAACCCTTACGAGCAGTACTTC.

The chain carries TRBV5-1 and TRBJ1-1; 7 bases align to TRBD1. Germline V gives CDR1 SGHRS, CDR2 YFSETQ. The CDR3 has 14 residues. The J segment lost 1 base and the V segment lost 3 bases, leaving 3 bases of the junction unmatched. The CDR3 sequence: CASSWGDRNTEAFF. DNA of the CDR3: TGCGCCAGCAGCTGGGGGGACAGGAACACTGAAGCTTTCTTT.

The rearrangement uses TRBV5-1 and TRBJ2-1; possible D gene TRBD2, 6 bases. CDR3 length: 16 residues. Germline assignment: CDR1 SGHRS and CDR2 YFSETQ. V was pared by 4 bases and J by 0 bases, with 14 bases between. CDR3 loop: CASSVERGSSYNEQFF. CDR3 coding DNA: TGCGCCAGCAGCGTGGAACGGGGGAGCTCCTACAATGAGCAGTTCTTC.

As for this clone: A junction boundary mismatches the germline segment, possibly from a read error. The rearrangement links TRBV7-9 to TRBJ1-2; 9 bases map to TRBD1. Germline CDR1 is SEHNR and CDR2 is FQNEAQ (reference sequence). This CDR3 contains 18 residues. CDR3 nucleotide sequence: TGTTCCAGCAGCCGCGGAAAATTCCGGGACAGGGACCAGTATGGCTACACCTTC. Translation gives CSSSRGKFRDRDQYGYTF.

Turning to this clone: The identical CDR3 is also encoded by other nucleotide sequences in the sample. The chain recombines TRBV5-1 with TRBJ2-1, with D possibly matching TRBD1 (6 bases). Germline CDR1 and CDR2: SGHRS and YFSETQ. With 4 bases removed from V and 5 bases from J, the gap between germline ends came to 10 bases. The CDR3 is made up of 13 amino acids. This CDR3 reads CASSIGQNNEQFF. The CDR3 DNA reads as TGCGCCAGCAGCATTGGACAGAACAATGAGCAGTTCTTC.

The V gene is TRBV5-4, the J gene TRBJ1-1, with a tentative D call TRBD1 (5 bases). CDR3 length equals 13 residues. Germline loops: CDR1 SGHNT, CDR2 YYREEE (reference sequence). Trimming took 2 bases from V and 4 from J, leaving 9 bases between them. In DNA form, the CDR3 reads TGTGCCAGCAGCTTCGGGGGTTTCACTGAAGCTTTCTTT. As protein: CASSFGGFTEAFF.

The V and J genes are TRBV5-1 and TRBJ2-5; 7 bases are shared with TRBD1. This CDR3 has 16 amino acids. CDR1 is SGHRS, CDR2 YFSETQ, per germline. Trimming cost V 5 bases and J 4 bases; bases outside gene matches: 14. CDR3: CASSGQADLQGETQYF. The CDR3 bases are TGCGCCAGCAGTGGACAGGCGGACCTCCAGGGAGAGACCCAGTACTTC.